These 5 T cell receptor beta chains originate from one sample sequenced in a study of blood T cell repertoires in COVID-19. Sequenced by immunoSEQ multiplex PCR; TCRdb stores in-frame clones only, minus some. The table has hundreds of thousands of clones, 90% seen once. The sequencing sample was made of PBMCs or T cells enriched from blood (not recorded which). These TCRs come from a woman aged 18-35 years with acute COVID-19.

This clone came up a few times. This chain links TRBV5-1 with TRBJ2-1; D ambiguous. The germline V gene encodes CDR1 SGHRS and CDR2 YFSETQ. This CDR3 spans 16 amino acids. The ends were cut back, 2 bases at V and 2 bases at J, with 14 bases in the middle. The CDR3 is CASSFLVGPPYNEQFF. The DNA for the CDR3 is TGCGCCAGCAGCTTCCTTGTGGGCCCCCCCTACAATGAGCAGTTCTTC.

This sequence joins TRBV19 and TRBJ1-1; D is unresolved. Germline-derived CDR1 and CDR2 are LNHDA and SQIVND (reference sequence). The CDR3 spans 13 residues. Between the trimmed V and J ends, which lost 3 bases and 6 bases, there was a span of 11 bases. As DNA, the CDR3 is TGTGCCAGTAGTATGGTCTTCGAGGCTGAAGCTTTCTTT. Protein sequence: CASSMVFEAEAFF.

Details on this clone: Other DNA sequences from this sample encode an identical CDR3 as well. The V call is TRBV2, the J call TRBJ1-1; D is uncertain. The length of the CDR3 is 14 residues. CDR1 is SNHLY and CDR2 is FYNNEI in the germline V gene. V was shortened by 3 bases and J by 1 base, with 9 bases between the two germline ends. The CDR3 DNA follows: TGTGCCAGCAGTGACTTAGGAGGGAACACTGAAGCTTTCTTT. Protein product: CASSDLGGNTEAFF. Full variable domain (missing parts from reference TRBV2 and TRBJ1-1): EPEVTQTPSHQVTQMGQEVILRCVPISNHLYFYWYRQILGQKVEFLVSFYNNEISEKSEIFDDQFSVERPDGSNFTLKIRSTKLEDSAMYFCASSDLGGNTEAFFGQGTRLTVV.

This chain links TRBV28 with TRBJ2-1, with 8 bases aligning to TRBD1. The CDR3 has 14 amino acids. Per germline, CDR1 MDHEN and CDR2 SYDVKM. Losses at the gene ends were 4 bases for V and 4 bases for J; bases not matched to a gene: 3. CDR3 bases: TGTGCCAGCAGTTGGACAGGGCCTTACAATGAGCAGTTCTTC. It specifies CASSWTGPYNEQFF. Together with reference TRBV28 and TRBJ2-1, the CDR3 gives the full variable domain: DVKVTQSSRYLVKRTGEKVFLECVQDMDHENMFWYRQDPGLGLRLIYFSYDVKMKEKGDIPEGYSVSREKKERFSLILESASTNQTSMYLCASSWTGPYNEQFFGPGTRLTVL.

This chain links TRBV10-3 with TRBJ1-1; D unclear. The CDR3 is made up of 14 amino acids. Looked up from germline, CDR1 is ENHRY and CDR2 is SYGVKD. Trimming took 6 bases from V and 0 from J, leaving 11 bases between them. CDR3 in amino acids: CAIRPAAMNTEAFF. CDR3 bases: TGTGCCATCAGGCCGGCGGCGATGAACACTGAAGCTTTCTTT.